The 5 T cell receptor beta chains in this list originate from one sample, sequenced in a study of molecular identifiers for immune sequencing clone quantification. One entry per CDR3 protein results from TCRdb running MiXCR on the PCR reads. Of roughly 300,000 distinct CDR3 sequences in the sample, roughly 24% were seen once. The specimen was naive CD8+ T cells from blood, with Jurkat cell RNA spiked in. Subset defined: FACS-sorted CD8+CD4-CCR7+CD45RA+ naive T cells. The receptor set was obtained from a human donor in good health. Some libraries in this study had Jurkat cell RNA spiked in.

This clonotype was seen ten or more times. The gene calls are TRBV28 and TRBJ1-1; TRBD1 agrees at 9 bases. CDR1 and CDR2 (germline): MDHEN, SYDVKM. The CDR3 has 17 amino acids. With 3 bases clipped from V and 6 bases from J, the junction kept 14 bases outside the gene matches. The chain's CDR3 is CASSFRQGVIPLAEAFF. CDR3 DNA: TGTGCCAGCAGTTTCCGACAGGGGGTGATCCCTCTCGCTGAAGCTTTCTTT.

The gene calls are TRBV20-1 and TRBJ2-7, with 9 nucleotides matching TRBD2. Germline loops: CDR1 DFQATT, CDR2 SNEGSKA (reference sequence). The CDR3 length is 14 residues. The J segment lost 0 bases and the V segment lost 6 bases, leaving 6 bases of the junction unmatched. CDR3 nucleotide sequence: TGCAGTGCGAGACTAGCGGAGAGCTCCTACGAGCAGTACTTC. This gives the protein CSARLAESSYEQYF.

The chain links TRBV18 to TRBJ1-1, with D unclear. Germline V gene sequence: CDR1 KGHSH, CDR2 LQKENI. V was cut by 0 bases and J by 8 bases, with 10 bases left in between. This CDR3 comprises 13 residues. The CDR3 nucleotides read TGTGCCAGCTCACCACCGATGGCAGCCGAAGCTTTCTTT. Translated, it gives CASSPPMAAEAFF.

This clonotype has at least ten counts. This sequence joins TRBV14 and TRBJ1-5; TRBD1 matches 7 bases. V lost 3 bases to trimming and J lost 6 bases; unmatched junction nucleotides: 5. The germline CDR1 and CDR2 sequences are SGHDN and FVKESK. The CDR3 is made up of 14 amino acids. The CDR3 loop reads CASSHGGGIQPQHF. The DNA of the CDR3 is TGTGCCAGCAGCCATGGAGGGGGCATTCAGCCCCAGCATTTT.

The chain combines TRBV29-1 with TRBJ2-5; 10 bases align to TRBD2. Germline CDR1 reads SQVTM; CDR2 reads ANQGSEA. After removal of 6 bases from V and 4 bases from J, the junction contained 17 bases not matched to a gene. The CDR3 extends over 17 amino acids. The CDR3 sequence is CSVEVGALAGYSETQYF. The DNA for the CDR3 is TGCAGCGTGGAGGTGGGGGCACTAGCGGGATATTCAGAGACCCAGTACTTC.